What follows are 22 T cell receptor beta chains derived from one specimen sequenced in a study of CD8+ T cells in alopecia areata. In the case of roughly five patients, the CD4+ cells were sorted into CD25+CD127- cells. Sequencing used cDNA as its template, made by extracting RNA and reverse transcribing it. TCRdb's copy holds only in-frame clones and misses some; the assay was immunoSEQ multiplex PCR. Of under 40,000 clones listed, around 57% were seen once; the top ten hold about 1.8%. Input material: CD4+ Tregs sorted from blood. The receptors derive from a human donor with alopecia areata.

In this sample, this clone turned up a few times. The rearrangement links TRBV7-2 to TRBJ2-1, with D perhaps matching TRBD1 (5 bases). Germline V CDR1 and CDR2: SGHTA, FQGNSA. This CDR3 region has 17 residues. Trimming shortened V by 3 bases and J by 3 bases, and 18 bases separated the two germline ends. CDR3 nucleotides: TGTGCCAGCAGCTTGGACCCGTTTTCACAGGACTACAATGAGCAGTTCTTC. Amino acid sequence: CASSLDPFSQDYNEQFF.

This clone has only a few counts. The J gene is TRBJ2-1, the V gene TRBV5-1; TRBD1 aligns across 7 bases. Germline-derived CDR1 and CDR2 are SGHRS and YFSETQ. V lost 3 bases and J lost 7; bases outside the gene matches: 10. This CDR3 contains 15 residues. CDR3 sequence: CASSSTGTELNEQFF. The DNA for the CDR3 is TGCGCCAGCAGCTCGACCGGGACAGAACTAAATGAGCAGTTCTTC.

This chain links TRBV5-1 with TRBJ1-4; D is undetermined. CDR3 size: 14 residues. V was clipped by 7 bases and J by 10 bases, with 20 bases between them. Per germline, CDR1 SGHRS and CDR2 YFSETQ. The CDR3 sequence is CASGPEFPGVKLFF. The CDR3 coding sequence is TGCGCCAGCGGGCCGGAATTCCCGGGTGTAAAACTGTTTTTT. Complete variable domain (other parts from reference TRBV5-1 and TRBJ1-4): KAGVTQTPRYLIKTRGQQVTLSCSPISGHRSVSWYQQTPGQGLQFLFEYFSETQRNKGNFPGRFSGRQFSNSRSEMNVSTLELGDSALYLCASGPEFPGVKLFFGSGTQLSVL.

V and J are TRBV7-2 and TRBJ1-5; 7 positions match TRBD1. This CDR3 region has 17 residues. J was trimmed by 6 bases and V by 0 bases; bases with no gene match: 11. CDR1 SGHTA and CDR2 FQGNSA come from the germline V gene. DNA of the CDR3: TGTGCCAGCAGCTTAGCGCTGTCAGGGGGAGGCGGTCAGCCCCAGCATTTT. Translating gives CASSLALSGGGGQPQHF.

The chain has TRBV4-1 and TRBJ1-2; possible D gene TRBD1, 6 bases. The germline V gene encodes CDR1 MGHRA and CDR2 YSYEKL. CDR3 length equals 13 residues. The germline V and J ends were trimmed by 4 bases and 4 bases, with 10 bases remaining between them. The CDR3 sequence is CASSPQGGYGYTF. Here the CDR3 DNA reads TGCGCCAGCAGCCCACAGGGTGGCTATGGCTACACCTTC.

This clone was counted a few times. The rearrangement joins TRBV4-3 to TRBJ1-1; D might be TRBD1 (6 bases). This CDR3 region has 14 residues. Between the trimmed V and J ends, which lost 2 bases and 3 bases, there was a span of 10 bases. The germline V gene has CDR1 LGHNA and CDR2 YSLEER. CDR3 in DNA: TGCGCCAGCAGCCAAATGGACAGCTACACTGAAGCTTTCTTT. This codes for CASSQMDSYTEAFF.

V gene TRBV5-1 combines with J gene TRBJ2-3; tentative D call: TRBD2 (5 bases). V gave up 0 bases and J gave up 6 bases, with 8 bases separating them. This CDR3 is built from 13 residues. The V gene's germline CDR1 is SGHRS and CDR2 YFSETQ. Written as DNA, the CDR3 is TGCGCCAGCAGCTTGGCGGGCGGGGATACGCAGTATTTT. It is translated as CASSLAGGDTQYF.

The chain combines TRBV7-9 with TRBJ1-6; D unresolved. This CDR3 is 16 amino acids long. The V gene's germline CDR1 is SEHNR and CDR2 FQNEAQ (reference sequence). Deletions cut 6 bases from V and 1 base from J, with 13 bases between. This CDR3 is CASSLEEGSYNSPLHF. The CDR3 DNA is TGTGCCAGCAGTCTTGAAGAAGGGTCCTATAATTCACCCCTCCACTTT. The variable domain in full, completed from reference TRBV7-9 and TRBJ1-6, reads DTGVSQNPRHKITKRGQNVTFRCDPISEHNRLYWYRQTLGQGPEFLTYFQNEAQLEKSRLLSDRFSAERPKGSFSTLEIQRTEQGDSAMYLCASSLEEGSYNSPLHFGNGTRLTVT.

This chain connects TRBV7-2 to TRBJ1-1; no clear D gene. Deletions cut 6 bases from V and 0 bases from J, with 11 bases between. Germline loops: CDR1 SGHTA, CDR2 FQGNSA. This CDR3 has 14 residues. CDR3 sequence (DNA): TGTGCCAGCAGAACGGGATTCATGAACACTGAAGCTTTCTTT. It encodes CASRTGFMNTEAFF.

The chain links TRBV2 to TRBJ2-3, with D unclear. Trimming pared 8 bases from V and 4 bases from J, leaving 13 bases between. The germline gives CDR1 SNHLY, CDR2 FYNNEI. This CDR3 region has 13 residues. DNA of the CDR3: TGTGCCAGCGAGTGGGCCGGCCCAGATACGCAGTATTTT. This encodes CASEWAGPDTQYF.

V usage is TRBV7-2 and J usage is TRBJ2-7; TRBD1 might be the D (5 bases). Germline CDR1 is SGHTA and CDR2 is FQGNSA. V shed 6 bases and J shed 6 bases, with 21 bases lying between them. This CDR3 spans 15 amino acids. CDR3 sequence: CASRFDRRGSGEQYF. DNA of the CDR3: TGTGCCAGCAGATTCGACAGAAGGGGTTCGGGCGAGCAGTACTTC.

This chain connects TRBV7-3 to TRBJ2-6, with D tentatively TRBD1 or TRBD2 (5 bases each). CDR1 is SGHTA, CDR2 FQGTGA, per germline. The CDR3 extends over 16 amino acids. The V and J ends lost 1 base and 4 bases respectively, with 11 bases between them. The CDR3 reads CASSLMGVAGANVLTF. The DNA for the CDR3 is TGTGCCAGCAGCTTAATGGGGGTCGCAGGGGCCAACGTCCTGACTTTC. Complete variable domain (other parts from reference TRBV7-3 and TRBJ2-6): GAGVSQTPSNKVTEKGKYVELRCDPISGHTALYWYRQSLGQGPEFLIYFQGTGAADDSGLPNDRFFAVRPEGSVSTLKIQRTERGDSAVYLCASSLMGVAGANVLTFGAGSRLTVL.

The chain couples TRBV4-3 to TRBJ1-4; 8 bases are a match to TRBD1. CDR1 is LGHNA and CDR2 is YSLEER in the germline V gene. J was trimmed by 7 bases and V by 6 bases; bases with no gene match: 10. The CDR3 sequence is 15 residues long. The CDR3 loop is CASSRADRALEKLFF. The CDR3 coding sequence is TGCGCCAGCAGTCGGGCGGACAGGGCCCTTGAAAAACTGTTTTTT.

In its sample, this clone ranks as medium-sized. The V call is TRBV6-5, the J call TRBJ1-2; D not resolved. CDR1 is MNHEY and CDR2 is SVGAGI in the germline V gene. The CDR3 loop spans 13 amino acids. Between the trimmed V and J ends, which lost 3 bases and 4 bases, there was a span of 9 bases. The CDR3 reads CASSYRHSYGYTF. In DNA, the CDR3 is TGTGCCAGCAGTTATCGGCACTCCTATGGCTACACCTTC.

CDR3 DNA: TGTGCCAGCAGTTCGATTAGCGGGAGCTGGGGCGAGCAGTACTTC. This gives the protein CASSSISGSWGEQYF. The chain links TRBV27 to TRBJ2-7; 9 nucleotides agree with TRBD2. V shed 4 bases and J 6 bases; nucleotides not matched to a gene: 10. The CDR3 has 15 amino acids. Germline V gives CDR1 MNHEY, CDR2 SMNVEV (reference sequence).

This clone has a handful of counts. The chain joins TRBV29-1 to TRBJ1-2, with a tentative D call TRBD1 (5 bases). V gave up 5 bases and J gave up 7 bases, with 17 bases separating them. Germline CDR1 is SQVTM and CDR2 is ANQGSEA. This CDR3 has 13 residues. CDR3 loop: CSVSSRDGSGYTF. The CDR3 DNA is TGCAGCGTTTCTTCTAGGGACGGGTCTGGCTACACCTTC.

The CDR3 reads CASSLGDMGGEKLFF. The CDR3 coding sequence is TGTGCCAGCAGCTTGGGGGACATGGGGGGTGAAAAACTGTTTTTT. V gene TRBV7-6 combines with J gene TRBJ1-4; tentatively, D is TRBD1 (6 bases). Germline CDR1 reads SGHVS; CDR2 reads FNYEAQ. The V end lost 3 bases, the J end lost 7 bases, and 15 bases lay between the germline ends. The length of the CDR3 is 15 residues.

The chain links TRBV2 to TRBJ2-3; D unclear. This CDR3 is built from 13 residues. The V and J ends lost 7 bases and 2 bases respectively, with 10 bases between them. Germline CDR1 is SNHLY and CDR2 is FYNNEI. The CDR3 is CASMRQATDTQYF. In DNA form, the CDR3 reads TGTGCCAGCATGCGACAAGCCACAGATACGCAGTATTTT.

This clone has more than one count but fewer than ten. The chain recombines TRBV5-1 with TRBJ1-2, with a tentative D call TRBD1 (5 bases). Trimming removed 4 bases at V and 3 bases at J, with 10 bases between. CDR1 SGHRS and CDR2 YFSETQ come from the germline V gene. The CDR3 is made up of 13 amino acids. The CDR3 nucleotides are TGCGCCAGCAGCGGGGGACCGCACTATGGCTACACCTTC. It encodes CASSGGPHYGYTF.

In its sample, this clone is medium-sized (0.01 to 0.1%). V gene TRBV7-2 combines with J gene TRBJ2-7, with a tentative D call TRBD2 (7 bases). Trimming cost V 0 bases and J 2 bases, with 8 bases left between them. The germline V gene encodes CDR1 SGHTA and CDR2 FQGNSA. CDR3 size: 14 residues. CDR3 nucleotides: TGTGCCAGCAGCTTAGCGGGGGGGCCCTACGAGCAGTACTTC. Its protein is CASSLAGGPYEQYF.

The chain has TRBV27 and TRBJ2-5, with 7 bases fitting TRBD1. V was clipped by 4 bases and J by 7 bases; unmatched bases: 9. Germline V lookup: CDR1 MNHEY, CDR2 SMNVEV (reference sequence). This CDR3 comprises 14 residues. CDR3 coding DNA: TGTGCCAGCAGTTCCGACAGGGCTTCGGGGACCCAGTACTTC. It codes for CASSSDRASGTQYF.

This clone was picked up a small number of times. V gene TRBV7-2 combines with J gene TRBJ2-2, with no clear D. V was trimmed by 5 bases and J by 6 bases, leaving 13 bases between them. CDR1 is SGHTA and CDR2 is FQGNSA in the germline V gene. CDR3 length: 14 residues. The CDR3 loop reads CASSRDHLAGELFF. The CDR3 region has the DNA TGTGCCAGCAGCCGAGACCACTTGGCCGGGGAGCTGTTTTTT. Combining the CDR3 with reference TRBV7-2 and TRBJ2-2 gives the whole variable domain GAGVSQSPSNKVTEKGKDVELRCDPISGHTALYWYRQSLGQGLEFLIYFQGNSAPDKSGLPSDRFSAERTGGSVSTLTIQRTQQEDSAVYLCASSRDHLAGELFFGEGSRLTVL.